Listed here are 15 T cell receptor beta chains from one sample, sequenced in a study of T cell clonality in common variable immunodeficiency. Clones were read by immunoSEQ multiplex PCR, and TCRdb kept only the in-frame ones, dropping some. The repertoire consists of some 50,000 clones, none detected only once. The sequencing sample was made of peripheral blood mononuclear cells. Receptor source: a person aged 18 to 75 in good health.

This clone was counted many times. This chain's CDR3 is CASRYPSDSSGNTIYF. CDR3 DNA, as far as it was read: TGTGCCAGCAGATATCCTTCCGACAGCTCTGGAAACACC. The chain carries TRBV2 and TRBJ1-3; D possibly corresponds to TRBD1 (5 bases). Read data end 3 residues before the CDR3 end; the end is taken from the germline J gene. The CDR3 consists of 16 residues. Germline assignment: CDR1 SNHLY and CDR2 FYNNEI. V lost 6 bases and J lost 0, with 15 bases in between.

This clone was observed a few times. The read falls 3 residues short of the CDR3 end, and the missing part is taken from the germline J gene. J is TRBJ1-5 and V is TRBV7-8, with TRBD1 matching over 8 bases. Germline values: CDR1 SGHVS, CDR2 FQNEAQ. The CDR3 loop spans 16 amino acids. Unmatched junction bases numbered 8, after V lost 4 bases and J lost 3 bases. CDR3 DNA, as far as it was read: TGTGCCAGCAGCTCGGAGACAGGGGAGGTCAATCAGCCC. This codes for CASSSETGEVNQP. The full-length CDR3 reads as CASSSETGEVNQPQHF.

This clone was counted many times. The CDR3 end is not reached by the read, which stops 3 residues before it; the germline J gene fills it in. The chain uses TRBV19 and TRBJ1-1; 7 nucleotides align to TRBD1. V lost 4 bases, J lost 5 bases, and 10 bases stayed unmatched. The CDR3 length is 15 residues. Germline loops: CDR1 LNHDA, CDR2 SQIVND (reference sequence). CDR3 bases read: TGTGCCAGTAGTACAGACAGGGAGGGGGAGACTGAA. This sequence encodes CASSTDREGETE. The CDR3 as a whole reads CASSTDREGETEAFF.

This clone occurred many times. The read terminates 3 residues before the CDR3 end, so the remaining end is supplied by the germline J gene. This chain uses TRBV5-6 with TRBJ1-6, with D perhaps matching TRBD1 (6 bases). The germline gives CDR1 SGHDT, CDR2 YYEEEE. Between the trimmed V and J ends, which lost 3 bases and 7 bases, there was a span of 11 bases. The CDR3 totals 14 residues. Partial CDR3 DNA: TGTGCCAGCAGCTACAGGGTAGCAAATTCACCC. Translated, it gives CASSYRVANSP. From start to end, the CDR3 is CASSYRVANSPLHF.

The sample holds many counts of this clone. Coverage ceases 3 residues before the CDR3 finishes, and the germline J gene fills in the end. This chain uses TRBV6-2 or TRBV6-3 with TRBJ2-3; D ambiguous. V was shortened by 0 bases and J by 4 bases, with 8 bases between the two germline ends. The CDR3 totals 14 residues. Germline lookup yields CDR1 MNHEY and CDR2 SVGEGT. The sequenced part of the CDR3 DNA is TGTGCCAGCAGTTACTCCTCCTTCTCAGATACG. It yields the protein CASSYSSFSDT. The full CDR3 reads CASSYSSFSDTQYF.

In this sample, this clone turned up a few times. The junction shows a germline mismatch at one end, possibly a read error. The observed sequence ends 3 residues before the CDR3 terminus, with the missing tail filled in from the germline J gene. Other DNA sequences in the same sample also yield this CDR3. This chain connects TRBV20-1 to TRBJ1-3; no definite D call. The CDR3 is made up of 13 amino acids. From germline, CDR1 is DFQATT and CDR2 SNEGSKA (reference sequence). Incomplete CDR3 DNA: TGTAGTGCTAGAGACGGGAGCCCCGGGGCC. This sequence encodes CSARDGSPGA. The CDR3, in full, reads CSARDGSPGAIYF.

This clone was picked up many times. The sequenced fragment ends 3 residues before the CDR3 boundary, so the rest is inferred from the germline J gene. V and J are TRBV20-1 and TRBJ2-5, with 8 bases that match TRBD2. Trimming took 5 bases from V and 5 from J; bases not matched to a gene: 7. Per the germline V gene, CDR1 is DFQATT and CDR2 is SNEGSKA (reference sequence). The CDR3 has 13 residues. The covered CDR3 bases are TGCAGTGCTCACGGGGGGGCCGGGGAGACC. Residues: CSAHGGAGET. The whole CDR3 region reads CSAHGGAGETQYF.

This clone was seen repeatedly, ten times or more. The read halts 3 residues ahead of the CDR3 end, with the missing end drawn from the germline J gene. V is TRBV2 and J is TRBJ2-1; TRBD2 agrees at 7 bases. This CDR3 is built from 14 residues. The germline CDR1 and CDR2 sequences are SNHLY and FYNNEI. After removal of 11 bases from V and 8 bases from J, the junction contained 15 bases not matched to a gene. CDR3 in amino acids: CAGGVQPPLDEQFF. Partial CDR3 DNA: TGTGCCGGGGGGGTCCAGCCCCCGCTGGATGAG.

In its sample, this clone was seen many times. The read terminates 3 residues ahead of where the CDR3 ends, so the germline J gene completes it. The V gene is TRBV20-1, the J gene TRBJ2-1; 11 bases align to TRBD1. This CDR3 comprises 15 residues. Trimming removed 0 bases from V and 6 bases from J; junction bases left unmatched: 4. The V gene's germline CDR1 is DFQATT and CDR2 SNEGSKA (reference sequence). CDR3 sequence: CSAREGDRGSNEQFF. Incomplete CDR3 DNA: TGCAGTGCTAGAGAGGGGGACAGGGGGTCCAATGAG.

This clone was seen ten or more times. The missing CDR3 end, 3 residues past where the read stops, is filled in from the germline J gene. The chain employs TRBV10-3 and TRBJ2-3, with 11 bases fitting TRBD2. CDR1 is ENHRY, CDR2 SYGVKD, per germline. Losses at the gene ends were 4 bases for V and 4 bases for J; bases not matched to a gene: 10. The CDR3 covers 17 residues. Partial CDR3 DNA: TGTGCCATCAGTGCCCGGGATCTAGCGGGGGGCGCAGATACG. Translating gives CAISARDLAGGADT. The whole CDR3 protein is CAISARDLAGGADTQYF.

This clone has at least ten counts. CDR3 region: CASSSQSSNQPQHF. CDR3 bases read: TGTGCCAGCAGCTCCCAGTCCTCAAATCAGCCC. The chain uses TRBV7-2 and TRBJ1-5; D is undetermined. The read stops 3 residues short of the end of the CDR3; the missing end is completed from the germline J gene. Germline values: CDR1 SGHTA, CDR2 FQGNSA. The CDR3 totals 14 residues. V was cut by 4 bases and J by 4 bases, with 11 bases left in between. Full variable domain (rest looked up from reference TRBV7-2 and TRBJ1-5): GAGVSQSPSNKVTEKGKDVELRCDPISGHTALYWYRQSLGQGLEFLIYFQGNSAPDKSGLPSDRFSAERTGGSVSTLTIQRTQQEDSAVYLCASSSQSSNQPQHFGDGTRLSIL.

This clone was counted many times. The read falls 3 residues short of the CDR3 end, and the missing part is taken from the germline J gene. The genes are TRBV7-9 and TRBJ2-7; D remains ambiguous. The germline V and J ends were trimmed by 4 bases and 2 bases, with 12 bases remaining between them. This CDR3 region has 14 residues. Germline lookup yields CDR1 SEHNR and CDR2 FQNEAQ (reference sequence). This chain's CDR3 is CASSSPSGTYEQYF. Partial CDR3 DNA: TGTGCCAGCAGCTCCCCGTCAGGAACCTACGAG.

Comments on this clone: The read terminates 3 residues ahead of where the CDR3 ends, so the germline J gene completes it. V usage is TRBV20-1 and J usage is TRBJ2-7; 12 nucleotides line up with TRBD2. This CDR3 spans 15 amino acids. Germline values: CDR1 DFQATT, CDR2 SNEGSKA (reference sequence). The trim removed 3 bases at V and 3 bases at J, leaving 6 bases unmatched. The DNA read from the CDR3 is TGCAGTGCTAGGGCTCTAGCGGGAGGGCTCTACGAG. This translates into CSARALAGGLYE. The full CDR3 is CSARALAGGLYEQYF.

In the case of this clone: The read ends 3 residues early relative to the CDR3; the germline J gene fills the gap. The chain couples TRBV7-9 to TRBJ2-1, with 9 bases matching TRBD1. V lost 7 bases, J lost 5 bases, and 9 bases stayed unmatched. Looked up from germline, CDR1 is SEHNR and CDR2 is FQNEAQ (reference sequence). This CDR3 is built from 15 residues. The CDR3 loop is CASTQGQGHHNEQFF. The part of the CDR3 DNA that was read is TGTGCCAGCACCCAAGGACAGGGGCACCACAATGAG.

This clone was recorded at least ten times. The read falls 3 residues short of the CDR3 end, and the missing part is taken from the germline J gene. The chain recombines TRBV19 with TRBJ1-2; 12 bases agree with TRBD1. The CDR3 sequence is 18 residues long. Germline V gives CDR1 LNHDA, CDR2 SQIVND (reference sequence). V trimming: 5 bases; J trimming: 0 bases; junction bases outside the gene matches: 10. CDR3 bases read: TGTGCCAGTAGTTCTTCCGGGACAGGGGGCCGAACTAACTATGGC. This codes for CASSSSGTGGRTNYG. The CDR3 in full is CASSSSGTGGRTNYGYTF.